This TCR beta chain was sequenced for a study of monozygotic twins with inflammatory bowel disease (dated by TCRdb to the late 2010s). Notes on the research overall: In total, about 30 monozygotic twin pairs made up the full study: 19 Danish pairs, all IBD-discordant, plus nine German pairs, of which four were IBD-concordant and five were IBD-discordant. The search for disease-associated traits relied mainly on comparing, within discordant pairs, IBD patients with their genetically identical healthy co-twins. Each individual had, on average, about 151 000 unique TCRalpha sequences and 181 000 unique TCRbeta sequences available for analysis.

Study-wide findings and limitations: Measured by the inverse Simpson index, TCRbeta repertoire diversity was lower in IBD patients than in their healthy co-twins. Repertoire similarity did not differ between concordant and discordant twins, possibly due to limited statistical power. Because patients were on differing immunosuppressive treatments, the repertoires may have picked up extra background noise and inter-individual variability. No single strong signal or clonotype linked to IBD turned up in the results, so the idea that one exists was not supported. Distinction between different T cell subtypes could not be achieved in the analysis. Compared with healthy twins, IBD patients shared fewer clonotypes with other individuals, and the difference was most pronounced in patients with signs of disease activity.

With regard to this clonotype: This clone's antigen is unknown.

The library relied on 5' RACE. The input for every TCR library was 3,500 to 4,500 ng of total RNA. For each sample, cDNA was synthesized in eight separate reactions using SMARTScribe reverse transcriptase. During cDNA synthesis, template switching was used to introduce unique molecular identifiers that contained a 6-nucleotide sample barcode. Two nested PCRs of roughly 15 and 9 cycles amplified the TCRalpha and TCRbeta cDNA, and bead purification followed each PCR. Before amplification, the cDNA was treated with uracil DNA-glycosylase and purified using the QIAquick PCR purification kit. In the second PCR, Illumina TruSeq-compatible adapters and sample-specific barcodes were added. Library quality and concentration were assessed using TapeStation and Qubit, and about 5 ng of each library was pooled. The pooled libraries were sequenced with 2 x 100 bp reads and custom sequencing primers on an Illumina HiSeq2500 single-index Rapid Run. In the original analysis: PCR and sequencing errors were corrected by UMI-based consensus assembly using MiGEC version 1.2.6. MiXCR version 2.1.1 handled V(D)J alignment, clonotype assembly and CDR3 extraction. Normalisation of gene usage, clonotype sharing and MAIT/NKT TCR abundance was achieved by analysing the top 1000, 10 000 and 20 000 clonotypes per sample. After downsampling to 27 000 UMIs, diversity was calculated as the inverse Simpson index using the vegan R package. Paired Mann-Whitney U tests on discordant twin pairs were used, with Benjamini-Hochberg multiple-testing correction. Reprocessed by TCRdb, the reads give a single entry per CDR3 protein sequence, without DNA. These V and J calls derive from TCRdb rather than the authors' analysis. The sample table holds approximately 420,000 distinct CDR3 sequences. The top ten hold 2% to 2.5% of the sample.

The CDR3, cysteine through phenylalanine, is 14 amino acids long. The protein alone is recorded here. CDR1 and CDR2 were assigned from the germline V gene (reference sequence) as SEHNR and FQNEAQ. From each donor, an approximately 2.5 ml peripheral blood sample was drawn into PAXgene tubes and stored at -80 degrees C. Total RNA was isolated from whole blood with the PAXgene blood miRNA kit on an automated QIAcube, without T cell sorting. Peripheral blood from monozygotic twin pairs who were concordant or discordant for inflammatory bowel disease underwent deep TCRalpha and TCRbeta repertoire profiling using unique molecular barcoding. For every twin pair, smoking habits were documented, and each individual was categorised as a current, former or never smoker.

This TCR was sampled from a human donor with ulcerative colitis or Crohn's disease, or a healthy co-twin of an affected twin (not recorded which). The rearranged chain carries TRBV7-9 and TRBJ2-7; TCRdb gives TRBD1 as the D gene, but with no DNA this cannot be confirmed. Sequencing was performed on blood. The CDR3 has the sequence CASSLVGTGAEQYF.